This is a list of T cell receptor beta chains from one sample in a study of CD8 T cell repertoires and HIV-1 epitope variants. Assay used: immunoSEQ multiplex PCR; TCRdb lists only in-frame clones, some missing. This sample has nearly 7,000 clones, with about 62% found just once. Their antigens are not known. The sequencing sample was made of cultured CD8+ T cells derived from PBMCs. The source of these receptors is a male donor with HIV. Both conserved end residues are part of each CDR3. A D gene is named only where the DNA matches it firmly. A row's size may be missing; if present it is once, few, many or a size class.

TRBD1	15	-	TRBV19	TRBJ2-2	TGTGCCAGTAGAACAGAGCAGGGGGCCGGCGGGGAGCTGTTTTTT	CASRTEQGAGGELFF
-	18	medium-sized	TRBV12-1	TRBJ1-4	TGTGCCAGCAGCTTTGGCGGACCGAACCCAGCAACTAATGAAAAACTGTTTTTT	CASSFGGPNPATNEKLFF
TRBD1	14	-	TRBV18	TRBJ1-5	TGTGCCAGCTCTGGGACAGGGCAGGATCAGCCCCAGCATTTT	CASSGTGQDQPQHF
TRBD1	14	-	TRBV5-4	TRBJ2-1	TGTGCCAGCAGCTTGGGGGACAGTTACAATGAGCAGTTCTTC	CASSLGDSYNEQFF
TRBD2	18	once	TRBV5-1	TRBJ2-3	TGCGCCAGCAGCCCGACTAGCGGGACCACTCTGAGCACAGATACGCAGTATTTT	CASSPTSGTTLSTDTQYF
-	14	-	TRBV5-6	TRBJ1-2	TGTGCCAGCAGCTTGTGGAGACAGCGCGACAGTTACACCTTC	CASSLWRQRDSYTF
-	14	-	TRBV5-1	TRBJ2-7	TGCGCCAGCAGCCCGGGGGACAGCTCCTACGAGCAGTACTTC	CASSPGDSSYEQYF
TRBD1	15	-	TRBV6-5	TRBJ1-1	TGTGCCAGCAGTTACGGGGACAGCCTGAACACTGAAGCTTTCTTT	CASSYGDSLNTEAFF
TRBD2	15	-	TRBV6-5	TRBJ2-2	TGTGCCAGCAGGTTGGGGGGGACGGCCACCGGGGAGCTGTTTTTT	CASRLGGTATGELFF
-	13	-	TRBV6-5	TRBJ1-2	TGTGCCAGCAGCCCCGACTGGAGCTATGGCTACACCTTC	CASSPDWSYGYTF
-	15	-	TRBV6-1	TRBJ2-7	TGTGCCAGCAGTGAATACAGGGTGCAGTGGGGCGAGCAGTACTTC	CASSEYRVQWGEQYF
-	14	large	TRBV2	TRBJ2-1	TGTGCCAGCAGTGAGGGGGGGACATTGAATGAGCAGTTCTTC	CASSEGGTLNEQFF
TRBD2	14	-	TRBV27	TRBJ2-7	TGTGCCAGCAGTACCTTAGCGGGACAAGGAGAGCAGTACTTC	CASSTLAGQGEQYF
TRBD2	16	-	TRBV13	TRBJ2-1	TGTGCCAGCAGCTCATTTAATAGCGGGGGGTACAATGAGCAGTTCTTC	CASSSFNSGGYNEQFF
TRBD2	15	-	TRBV9	TRBJ2-3	TGTGCCAGCACGCCGGGACTAGCAGTAACAGATACGCAGTATTTT	CASTPGLAVTDTQYF
TRBD2	13	-	TRBV27	TRBJ2-7	TGTGCCAGCGGATGGACTAGCGGCTACGAGCAGTACTTC	CASGWTSGYEQYF
TRBD1	15	few	TRBV11-2	TRBJ2-1	TGTGCCAGCAGCTTAGTCAGGGGGATTTTAAATGAGCAGTTCTTC	CASSLVRGILNEQFF
TRBD1	14	-	TRBV7-9	TRBJ1-5	TGTGCCAGCAGCCCCGGGACAGGGGATCAGCCCCAGCATTTT	CASSPGTGDQPQHF
TRBD1	16	-	TRBV11-3	TRBJ2-2	TGTGCCAGCAGCAGCTTAAAGGGACAGTACACCGGGGAGCTGTTTTTT	CASSSLKGQYTGELFF
-	16	once	TRBV29-1	TRBJ2-3	TGCAGCGTTGAAGATGGCGAGCGGGAGACAGGGGATACGCAGTATTTT	CSVEDGERETGDTQYF
-	15	-	TRBV2	TRBJ1-1	TGTGCCAGCAGTGAAGGGGCCCCGGGGTTGGCTGAAGCTTTCTTT	CASSEGAPGLAEAFF
-	16	-	TRBV7-8	TRBJ2-6	TGTGCCAGCAGTGCCGAAGACAAGGCTGGGGCCAACGTCCTGACTTTC	CASSAEDKAGANVLTF
-	12	-	TRBV19	TRBJ2-1	TGTGCCAGTAGTATTTCGCAATATGAGCAGTTCTTC	CASSISQYEQFF
-	13	-	TRBV7-9	TRBJ1-1	TGTGCCAGCAGTCAACACAGGGACACTGAAGCTTTCTTT	CASSQHRDTEAFF
-	14	few	TRBV6-1	TRBJ2-2	TGTGCCAGCAGTGACAAGGGGGAGACCGGGGAGCTGTTTTTT	CASSDKGETGELFF
-	16	-	TRBV27	TRBJ1-2	TGTGCCAGCAGTTTATCGGCAGGGAGTCAAATCTATGGCTACACCTTC	CASSLSAGSQIYGYTF
TRBD2	16	once	TRBV6-1	TRBJ2-3	TGTGCCAGCAGTGTGGGGACTAGCAGATCCACAGATACGCAGTATTTT	CASSVGTSRSTDTQYF
TRBD2	21	-	TRBV5-1	TRBJ2-1	TGCGCCAGCAGCCTCCACCCCCAGCGGGGGATCGTCGGGGGTGCCTACAATGAGCAGTTCTTC	CASSLHPQRGIVGGAYNEQFF
-	15	-	TRBV19	TRBJ2-2	TGTGCCACTCCGAGGGCGTCTGTGGACACCGGGGAGCTGTTTTTT	CATPRASVDTGELFF
TRBD1	15	few	TRBV27	TRBJ1-6	TGTGCCAGCAGTCGGGACAGCCACTTGGGGGGGGCCCTCCACTTT	CASSRDSHLGGALHF
TRBD1	16	once	TRBV7-9	TRBJ2-7	TGTGCCAGCAGCTTAGTTGGGACAGGGTTTTCGAACGAGCAGTACTTC	CASSLVGTGFSNEQYF
-	14	-	TRBV7-9	TRBJ1-4	TGTGCCAGCAGCCTGACCCCAACTAATGAAAAACTGTTTTTT	CASSLTPTNEKLFF
-	13	medium-sized	TRBV27	TRBJ1-1	TGTGCCAGCAGTTTAGGGGGAGGGACTGAAGCTTTCTTT	CASSLGGGTEAFF
TRBD1	15	few	TRBV11-3	TRBJ2-7	TGTGCCAGCAGCGACCGGACAGGGGGCTCCTACGAGCAGTACTTC	CASSDRTGGSYEQYF
TRBD2	14	-	TRBV15	TRBJ2-7	TGTGCCACCAGCAGAGATGCGGGGGCCTACGAGCAGTACTTC	CATSRDAGAYEQYF
-	13	-	TRBV19	TRBJ2-1	TGTGCCAGTAGTATTACGAACTACAATGAGCAGTTCTTC	CASSITNYNEQFF
-	12	-	TRBV5-6	TRBJ2-1	TGTGCCAGCAGCCCGACAGACAATGAGCAGTTCTTC	CASSPTDNEQFF
-	14	-	TRBV6-5	TRBJ2-2	TGTGCCAGCAGTTACGATCGAGGGGCAGGGGAGCTGTTTTTT	CASSYDRGAGELFF
-	16	large	TRBV28	TRBJ1-2	TGTGCCAGCAGTCTCATGCCCCTGGACTATAACTATGGCTACACCTTC	CASSLMPLDYNYGYTF